Listed below are T cell receptor beta chains from one sample, sequenced in a study of glioma-infiltrating T cells. Each CDR3 protein is one row after TCRdb ran MiXCR on the multiplex PCR reads. The sample includes about 130,000 distinct CDR3 sequences, under 25% seen only once; the top ten take around 28%. Sequencing input: glioma tissue, nonneoplastic brain tissue, or PBMCs (not recorded which). The receptors derive from a human donor with low-grade glioma or glioblastoma, undergoing nonglioma brain surgery, or in good health (not recorded which). Each CDR3 is given with its conserved first and last residue. The order of the fields is J gene, clone size, D gene, V gene, CDR3 protein, CDR3 DNA. A D gene is named only where the DNA matches it firmly. Only part of the rows carry a size: once, few, many, or a class if the clone is expanded.

TRBJ1-6 many TRBD1 TRBV20-1 CSARDRKNRGPNSPLHF TGCAGTGCTAGAGATCGAAAGAACAGGGGGCCCAATTCACCCCTCCACTTT
TRBJ1-2 NA NA TRBV19 CASSMGGPYGYTF TGTGCCAGTAGTATGGGCGGGCCCTATGGCTACACCTTC
TRBJ1-2 few NA TRBV28 CASSLLAGYTF TGTGCCAGCAGTTTACTGGCTGGCTACACCTTC
TRBJ1-1 many NA TRBV27 CASSLDSMNTEAFF TGTGCCAGCAGTTTGGACAGTATGAACACTGAAGCTTTCTTT
TRBJ1-5 NA NA TRBV7-9 CASSSSRGGANNQPQHF TGTGCCAGCAGCTCCTCTCGGGGGGGGGCCAACAATCAGCCCCAGCATTTT
TRBJ2-5 many NA TRBV27 CASSFEGRETQYF TGTGCCAGCAGTTTTGAAGGACGAGAGACCCAGTACTTC
TRBJ2-2 NA NA TRBV7-9 CARLTGPGELFF TGTGCCAGACTGACAGGCCCCGGGGAGCTGTTTTTT
TRBJ2-1 NA TRBD1 TRBV2 CASRSGGVEQFF TGTGCCAGCAGATCAGGGGGTGTTGAGCAGTTCTTC
TRBJ2-5 NA NA TRBV12-3/TRBV12-4 CASSRDKAETQYF TGTGCCAGCAGCCGTGACAAGGCTGAGACCCAGTACTTC
TRBJ1-2 NA NA TRBV4-1 CASSQERDGYGYTF TGCGCCAGCAGCCAAGAACGGGACGGCTATGGCTACACCTTC
TRBJ1-2 NA TRBD1 TRBV11-2 CASSLASGGAEGYTF TGTGCCAGCAGCTTAGCTTCAGGGGGCGCAGAAGGCTACACCTTC
TRBJ2-4 NA TRBD1 TRBV6-6 CASSYSTGVIQYF TGTGCCAGCAGTTACTCGACAGGGGTGATTCAGTACTTC
TRBJ1-6 few NA TRBV2 CASSPDSGRSPLHF TGTGCCAGCAGCCCCGACAGCGGGCGTTCACCCCTCCACTTT
TRBJ1-1 many TRBD1 TRBV20-1 CSALRDRAGGEAFF TGCAGTGCTTTGAGAGACAGGGCCGGGGGTGAAGCTTTCTTT
TRBJ2-3 NA TRBD2 TRBV24-1 CATSDFGAGGSTDTQYF TGTGCCACCAGTGATTTCGGAGCGGGGGGGAGCACAGATACGCAGTATTTT
TRBJ2-1 few TRBD2 TRBV14 CASSQRLAVPTRYNEQFF TGTGCCAGCAGCCAGAGACTAGCGGTACCCACGCGGTACAATGAGCAGTTCTTC
TRBJ2-5 few NA TRBV11-3 CASSPDSGETQYF TGTGCCAGCAGCCCGGACAGCGGGGAGACCCAGTACTTC
TRBJ1-5 few NA TRBV6-6 CASSYRPGEWPQHF TGTGCCAGCAGTTACCGGCCCGGTGAATGGCCCCAGCATTTT
TRBJ2-3 NA NA TRBV18 CASSPEYPPSTDTQYF TGTGCCAGCTCACCGGAGTACCCGCCTAGCACAGATACGCAGTATTTT
TRBJ1-1 NA NA TRBV2 CASQSDGTNTEAFF TGTGCCAGCCAAAGCGACGGAACGAACACTGAAGCTTTCTTT
TRBJ2-5 many NA TRBV6-2/TRBV6-3 CASSYGVETQYF TGTGCCAGCAGTTATGGGGTAGAGACCCAGTACTTC